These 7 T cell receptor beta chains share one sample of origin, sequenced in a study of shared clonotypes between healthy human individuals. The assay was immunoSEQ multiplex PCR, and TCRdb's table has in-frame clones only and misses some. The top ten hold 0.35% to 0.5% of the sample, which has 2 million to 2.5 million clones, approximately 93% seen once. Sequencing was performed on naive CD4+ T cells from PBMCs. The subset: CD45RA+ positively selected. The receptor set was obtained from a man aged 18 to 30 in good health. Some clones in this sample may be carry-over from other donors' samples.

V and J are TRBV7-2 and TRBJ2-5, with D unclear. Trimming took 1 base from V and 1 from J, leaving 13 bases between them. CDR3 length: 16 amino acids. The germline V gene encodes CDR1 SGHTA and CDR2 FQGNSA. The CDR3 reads CASSLGFRNRQETQYF. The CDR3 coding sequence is TGTGCCAGCAGCTTAGGGTTTAGGAACCGCCAAGAGACCCAGTACTTC.

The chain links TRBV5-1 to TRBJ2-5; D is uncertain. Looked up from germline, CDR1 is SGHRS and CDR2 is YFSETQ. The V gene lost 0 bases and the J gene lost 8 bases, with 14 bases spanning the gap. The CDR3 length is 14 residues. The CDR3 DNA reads TGCGCCAGCAGCTTGGCGGAACCCTCAAGTACCCAGTACTTC. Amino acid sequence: CASSLAEPSSTQYF.

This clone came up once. CDR3 DNA: TGTGCCAGTAGTATCAAACATCTCCAAGAGACCCAGTACTTC. Translated: CASSIKHLQETQYF. V usage is TRBV19 and J usage is TRBJ2-5; D remains unclear. There are 14 residues in the CDR3. Germline V gives CDR1 LNHDA, CDR2 SQIVND (reference sequence). Trimming took 3 bases from V and 1 from J, leaving 9 bases between them.

The CDR3 sequence: CASSLGATGGYTF. The CDR3 region has the DNA TGTGCCAGCAGTTTGGGGGCCACCGGTGGCTACACCTTC. V gene TRBV28 combines with J gene TRBJ1-2; perhaps TRBD1 as D (6 bases). This CDR3 region has 13 residues. V was cut by 3 bases and J by 7 bases, with 12 bases left in between. In germline, CDR1 is MDHEN, CDR2 SYDVKM.

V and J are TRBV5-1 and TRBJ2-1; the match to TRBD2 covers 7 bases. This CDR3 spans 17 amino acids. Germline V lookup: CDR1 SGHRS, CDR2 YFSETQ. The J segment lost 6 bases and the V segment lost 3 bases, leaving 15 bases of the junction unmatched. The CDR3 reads CASSWTSSSAKANEQFF. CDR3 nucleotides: TGCGCCAGCAGCTGGACTAGTTCGAGCGCAAAGGCCAATGAGCAGTTCTTC.

CDR3 sequence reads: CASSLDMGGQEAFF. The CDR3 DNA sequence: TGTGCCAGCAGCTTGGATATGGGGGGCCAAGAAGCTTTCTTT. V and J are TRBV5-6 and TRBJ1-1, with TRBD1 as a possible D gene (6 bases). Germline values: CDR1 SGHDT, CDR2 YYEEEE. The CDR3 runs to 14 residues. The V end lost 0 bases, the J end lost 8 bases, and 14 bases lay between the germline ends.

The CDR3 bases are TGTGCCAGTAGTGTTAGCCGCACTGAAGCTTTCTTT. Amino acids: CASSVSRTEAFF. The chain recombines TRBV19 with TRBJ1-1, with D unclear. V was pared by 5 bases and J by 4 bases, with 8 bases between. This CDR3 is built from 12 residues. Germline CDR1 reads LNHDA; CDR2 reads SQIVND (reference sequence).